A few counts support the clone carrying this T cell receptor (beta chain). The data stem from a study of beta chain features in type 1 diabetes. Germline V gene lookup returns CDR1 LNHNV and CDR2 YYDKDF (reference sequence). The CDR3 contains 15 residues. The V segment lost 2 bases and the J segment 5 bases; nucleotides outside the gene matches: 5. Sequencing targeted expressed TCRB transcripts, as all isolated RNA had been reverse transcribed. Repertoires were generated with immunoSEQ multiplex PCR, while TCRdb's copy carries only in-frame clones and drops some. The table records about 150,000 clones, roughly 8.1% of them present only once.

The sample taken for sequencing was central memory CD4+ T cells from blood. The chain combines TRBV15 with TRBJ2-5; 10 nucleotides align to TRBD1. The receptor's source is a man aged 18 to 29 in good health. The chain's CDR3 is CATSRPGQGRETQYF. CDR3 bases: TGTGCCACCAGCAGACCGGGACAGGGGAGGGAGACCCAGTACTTC. Full variable domain (missing parts from reference TRBV15 and TRBJ2-5): DAMVIQNPRYQVTQFGKPVTLSCSQTLNHNVMYWYQQKSSQAPKLLFHYYDKDFNNEADTPDNFQSRRPNTSFCFLDIRSPGLGDTAMYLCATSRPGQGRETQYFGPGTRLLVL.